This T cell receptor beta chain was found in a study of cytomegalovirus exposure and HLA in healthy donors. Per germline, CDR1 MNHNS and CDR2 SASEGT. V was trimmed by 0 bases and J by 0 bases, leaving 11 bases between them. This CDR3 contains 16 residues. Produced via immunoSEQ multiplex PCR; TCRdb's table is partial and in-frame only. This sample has about 160,000 clones, with 84% found just once. The receptor was derived from a man aged 25 to 40 in good health and CMV-seropositive. V gene TRBV6-1 combines with J gene TRBJ1-1; D remains unclear. Sequenced: PBMCs. The CDR3 region is CASSEALQNLNTEAFF. The CDR3 coding sequence is TGTGCCAGCAGTGAAGCCCTACAGAATTTGAACACTGAAGCTTTCTTT.